These 29 T cell receptor beta chains share one sample of origin, sequenced in a study of early T cells in non-severe SARS-CoV-2 infection. TCRdb redid the calling of the 5' RACE reads with MiXCR, one entry per CDR3 protein. The table shows more than 15,000 distinct CDR3 sequences, with around 5.1% occurring only once. What was sequenced was whole blood. Source of these receptors: an adult who was a healthcare worker with PCR-confirmed SARS-CoV-2 infection or an uninfected control (not recorded which).

In this sample, this clonotype turned up many times. The rearrangement links TRBV27 to TRBJ2-3, with 10 bases fitting TRBD2. CDR3 length: 19 amino acids. The V gene's germline CDR1 is MNHEY and CDR2 SMNVEV (reference sequence). The junction had 11 bases not matched to a gene; V was cut back by 2 bases and J by 0 bases. The CDR3 DNA sequence: TGTGCCAGCAGTTTACGGGGGCCGACTAGCGGGTTTAGCACAGATACGCAGTATTTT. Translating gives CASSLRGPTSGFSTDTQYF.

This clonotype has ten or more counts. No DNA is shown, since the ends of the CDR3 on it are uncertain; the CDR3 is the one TCRdb lists. This chain uses TRBV7-5 with TRBJ2-2; TRBD2 is the table's D call, not checked against the DNA. TRBV7-5 is flagged as a pseudogene. The CDR3 adds up to 17 amino acids, both ends counted. The CDR3 spells CISVPETSGSRAGELFF.

This clonotype was seen a handful of times. V and J are TRBV18 and TRBJ1-1; D may be TRBD1 (5 bases). CDR1 is KGHSH, CDR2 LQKENI, per germline. The CDR3 is 14 residues long. V was shortened by 3 bases and J by 4 bases, with 12 bases between the two germline ends. CDR3 loop: CASSPLGEGTEAFF. The CDR3 bases are TGTGCCAGCTCACCCTTGGGGGAGGGCACTGAAGCTTTCTTT.

By share of the sample, this clonotype is medium-sized. The chain carries TRBV7-7 and TRBJ2-3; no clear D. Trimming removed 6 bases from V and 0 bases from J, with 13 bases in between. This CDR3 comprises 15 residues. CDR1 SSHAT and CDR2 FNYEAQ come from the germline V gene (reference sequence). The CDR3 bases are TGTGCCAGCAGTTCTTCTTTTGCTAGCACAGATACGCAGTATTTT. Translation gives CASSSSFASTDTQYF.

This clonotype was observed many times. DNA of the CDR3: TGCGCCAGCAGCCAAGACTTCGCACAGGAACATCAGCCCCAGCATTTT. It codes for CASSQDFAQEHQPQHF. The chain couples TRBV4-3 to TRBJ1-5; D may be TRBD1 (5 bases). V lost 0 bases and J 5 bases, leaving 14 bases between the germline ends. In germline, CDR1 is LGHNA, CDR2 YSLEER. CDR3 length equals 16 residues.

This clonotype was found many times. The chain has TRBV29-1 and TRBJ2-5, with 8 bases aligning to TRBD1. The CDR3 totals 13 residues. Losses at the gene ends were 4 bases for V and 4 bases for J; bases not matched to a gene: 5. Germline-derived CDR1 and CDR2 are SQVTM and ANQGSEA. Here the CDR3 DNA reads TGCAGCGTTGGGGCAGGGGGCGCAGAGACCCAGTACTTC. Its translation is CSVGAGGAETQYF.

By its share, this clonotype is medium-sized. This rearrangement joins TRBV20-1 to TRBJ2-3, with unresolved D. Trimming cost V 5 bases and J 0 bases, with 9 bases left between them. The CDR3 loop spans 13 amino acids. Per the germline V gene, CDR1 is DFQATT and CDR2 is SNEGSKA (reference sequence). The CDR3 here is CSARPLSTDTQYF. In nucleotides, the CDR3 is TGCAGTGCTCGTCCGTTGAGCACAGATACGCAGTATTTT.

This clonotype was seen a few times. The gene calls are TRBV11-2 and TRBJ2-5, with 11 bases aligning to TRBD2. The CDR3 consists of 16 residues. Germline lookup yields CDR1 SGHAT and CDR2 FQNNGV. V lost 4 bases and J lost 1; bases outside the gene matches: 5. The CDR3 reads CASSYRLAGIQETQYF. In DNA form, the CDR3 reads TGTGCCAGCAGCTACAGACTAGCGGGGATCCAAGAGACCCAGTACTTC.

This clonotype was seen at least ten times. The V call is TRBV4-3, the J call TRBJ2-1; 7 positions match TRBD2. The germline gives CDR1 LGHNA, CDR2 YSLEER. The V and J ends lost 0 bases and 1 base, in that order; junction bases with no gene match: 3. This CDR3 is 16 amino acids long. In DNA, the CDR3 is TGCGCCAGCAGCCAAGAAGCGGGATTATCCTACAATGAGCAGTTCTTC. This encodes CASSQEAGLSYNEQFF.

In its sample, this clonotype was seen a few times. The rearrangement links TRBV4-1 to TRBJ2-3, with 9 bases identical to TRBD2. J was trimmed by 10 bases and V by 0 bases; bases with no gene match: 20. CDR1 and CDR2 (germline): MGHRA, YSYEKL. The CDR3 spans 19 residues. CDR3: CASSQDGGGLAGQNSPQYF. In DNA, the CDR3 is TGCGCCAGCAGCCAAGACGGAGGAGGGCTAGCGGGACAAAATTCGCCGCAGTATTTT.

This clonotype was seen repeatedly, ten times or more. The chain carries TRBV6-5 and TRBJ2-1, with D perhaps matching TRBD1 or TRBD2 (5 bases each). Between the trimmed V and J ends, which lost 8 bases and 5 bases, there was a span of 13 bases. This CDR3 is built from 13 residues. Germline V gives CDR1 MNHEY, CDR2 SVGAGI. The CDR3 sequence: CASGWDLDNEQFF. The DNA of the CDR3 is TGTGCCAGCGGCTGGGACCTAGACAATGAGCAGTTCTTC.

The V call is TRBV10-3, the J call TRBJ2-1, with 11 positions matching TRBD2. With 2 bases clipped from V and 7 bases from J, the junction kept 13 bases outside the gene matches. CDR1 is ENHRY, CDR2 SYGVKD, per germline. This CDR3 is built from 18 residues. CDR3 region: CAISEANSGRALGNEQFF. For the CDR3, the DNA is TGTGCCATCAGTGAGGCGAATAGCGGGAGGGCCTTAGGGAATGAGCAGTTCTTC.

This clonotype appeared a few times. The gene calls are TRBV29-1 and TRBJ2-3; D is ambiguous. The CDR3 is 13 amino acids. CDR1 SQVTM and CDR2 ANQGSEA come from the germline V gene. V dropped 7 bases and J dropped 1 base, with 12 bases sitting between them. The CDR3 DNA sequence: TGCAGCGCCAGCGCCGCCCGCACAGATACGCAGTATTTT. Translation: CSASAARTDTQYF.

This clonotype appeared many times. The chain carries TRBV7-9 and TRBJ2-1; the match to TRBD2 covers 13 bases. The CDR3 length is 16 residues. The germline V gene encodes CDR1 SEHNR and CDR2 FQNEAQ (reference sequence). The V gene end was trimmed by 6 bases and the J gene end by 5 bases; junction bases not matched to a gene: 7. CDR3 DNA: TGTGCCAGCAGTCAGACTAGCGGGAGGACCAACAATGAGCAGTTCTTC. This sequence encodes CASSQTSGRTNNEQFF.

This clonotype is labeled medium-sized. The genes are TRBV28 and TRBJ1-2, with 7 bases identical to TRBD1. The germline CDR1 and CDR2 sequences are MDHEN and SYDVKM. The CDR3 extends over 15 amino acids. V shed 7 bases and J 4 bases; nucleotides not matched to a gene: 12. CDR3 loop: CASTTLKGAGYGYTF. The CDR3 DNA sequence: TGTGCCAGCACCACCCTAAAGGGGGCTGGCTATGGCTACACCTTC.

This chain joins TRBV9 and TRBJ2-3; perhaps D is TRBD1 or TRBD2 (5 bases each). Germline V gene sequence: CDR1 SGDLS, CDR2 YYNGEE. The CDR3 runs to 15 residues. Trimming removed 3 bases from V and 3 bases from J, with 14 bases in between. The CDR3 loop reads CASSDDGTPTDTQYF. DNA for the CDR3: TGTGCCAGCAGCGATGACGGGACCCCTACAGATACGCAGTATTTT.

This clonotype is labeled medium-sized. V and J are TRBV28 and TRBJ1-1; 10 nucleotides align to TRBD1. CDR1 MDHEN and CDR2 SYDVKM come from the germline V gene. The CDR3 runs 16 residues. V shed 2 bases, J shed 4 bases, and the junction held 7 bases outside the gene matches. CDR3 loop: CASSLGTGALITEAFF. CDR3 nucleotide sequence: TGTGCCAGCAGTTTAGGGACAGGGGCCCTAATCACTGAAGCTTTCTTT.

This clonotype was recorded many times. The chain recombines TRBV7-9 with TRBJ2-1, with TRBD2 matching over 8 bases. V lost 7 bases to trimming and J lost 5 bases; unmatched junction nucleotides: 16. The germline V gene has CDR1 SEHNR and CDR2 FQNEAQ (reference sequence). CDR3 size: 17 residues. This CDR3 reads CASTSHFTGLGDNEQFF. The CDR3 nucleotides are TGTGCCAGCACCTCCCACTTTACGGGACTAGGAGACAATGAGCAGTTCTTC.

Many counts were recorded for this clonotype. V and J are TRBV7-9 and TRBJ2-7; 9 bases match TRBD1. CDR3 length: 14 residues. V was pared by 5 bases and J by 3 bases, with 5 bases of the junction left unmatched. The germline gives CDR1 SEHNR, CDR2 FQNEAQ (reference sequence). In DNA form, the CDR3 reads TGTGCCAGCAGCCCATCGGGACAGGGCTACGAGCAGTACGTC. Translation: CASSPSGQGYEQYV.

This clonotype is medium-sized by share. The gene calls are TRBV6-5 and TRBJ2-5; TRBD1 matches at 7 bases. This CDR3 is 14 amino acids long. Unmatched junction bases numbered 3, after V lost 2 bases and J lost 3 bases. Germline CDR1 is MNHEY and CDR2 is SVGAGI. The CDR3 DNA sequence: TGTGCCAGCAGTTACCGGGACAGAGAAGAGACCCAGTACTTC. Translated, it gives CASSYRDREETQYF.

In this sample, this clonotype is medium-sized (0.01 to 0.1%). V gene TRBV4-1 combines with J gene TRBJ1-4, with 9 bases lining up with TRBD1. From germline, CDR1 is MGHRA and CDR2 YSYEKL. The CDR3 spans 15 residues. V trimming: 0 bases; J trimming: 7 bases; junction bases outside the gene matches: 3. CDR3 sequence reads: CASSQEQGAGEKLFF. In DNA form, the CDR3 reads TGCGCCAGCAGCCAAGAACAGGGGGCCGGTGAAAAACTGTTTTTT.

This clonotype has ten or more counts. The chain recombines TRBV28 with TRBJ2-7; D gene ambiguous. This CDR3 comprises 11 residues. CDR1 is MDHEN, CDR2 SYDVKM, per germline. V lost 7 bases and J lost 9, with 13 bases in between. For the CDR3, the DNA is TGTGCCAGCAACCGAAATTCGGGGCAGTACTTC. As protein: CASNRNSGQYF.

This clonotype was detected many times. The V call is TRBV7-2, the J call TRBJ2-7, with D possibly matching TRBD1 (6 bases). Trimming pared 2 bases from V and 3 bases from J, leaving 14 bases between. The CDR3 is 15 residues long. Germline CDR1 is SGHTA and CDR2 is FQGNSA. The CDR3 DNA reads as TGTGCCAGCAGCTTAACACAGGGCCCACACTACGAGCAGTACTTC. Translated: CASSLTQGPHYEQYF.

This clonotype appeared many times. J is TRBJ2-7 and V is TRBV7-9; TRBD2 agrees at 10 bases. The junction had 12 bases not matched to a gene; V was cut back by 1 base and J by 0 bases. The CDR3 sequence is 19 residues long. CDR1 and CDR2 (germline): SEHNR, FQNEAQ (reference sequence). The CDR3 sequence: CASSLGTPSGRFSSYEQYF. CDR3 nucleotides: TGTGCCAGCAGCTTAGGTACCCCTAGCGGGAGATTCAGCTCCTACGAGCAGTACTTC.

This clonotype was observed many times. The chain's CDR3 is CSATLRGQNIQYF. For the CDR3, the DNA is TGCAGTGCTACCCTCCGGGGGCAAAACATTCAGTACTTC. J is TRBJ2-4 and V is TRBV20-1; D may match TRBD1 or TRBD2 (6 bases each). Trimming removed 4 bases at V and 5 bases at J, with 12 bases between. Germline V gene data show CDR1 as DFQATT and CDR2 as SNEGSKA (reference sequence). CDR3 length equals 13 residues.

This clonotype was seen ten or more times. The rearrangement links TRBV5-6 to TRBJ1-1; the D gene is possibly TRBD1 (5 bases). Deletions cut 1 base from V and 6 bases from J, with 25 bases between. The CDR3 loop spans 18 amino acids. The germline V gene encodes CDR1 SGHDT and CDR2 YYEEEE. CDR3 protein: CASSLSGTGAFAFPEAFF. In DNA, the CDR3 is TGTGCCAGCAGCTTGAGTGGGACTGGGGCATTCGCGTTCCCTGAAGCTTTCTTT.

This clonotype was detected only a few times. CDR3 coding DNA: TGTGCCAGCAAGGGAGGATACCAAGAGACCCAGTACTTC. Its translation is CASKGGYQETQYF. The chain links TRBV5-6 to TRBJ2-5; D might be TRBD2 (6 bases). This CDR3 has 13 residues. V was clipped by 6 bases and J by 0 bases, with 9 bases between them. The germline V gene has CDR1 SGHDT and CDR2 YYEEEE.

The chain joins TRBV6-5 to TRBJ2-1; D unresolved. Germline V gene sequence: CDR1 MNHEY, CDR2 SVGAGI. The length of the CDR3 is 15 residues. Trimming removed 6 bases at V and 0 bases at J, with 12 bases between. The CDR3 here is CASSPSPSSYNEQFF. In DNA, the CDR3 is TGTGCCAGCAGCCCCTCTCCGAGCTCCTACAATGAGCAGTTCTTC.

In its sample, this clonotype was seen a few times. Here the CDR3 reads CASSRSTNYGYTF. CDR3 in DNA: TGTGCCAGCTCACGTTCTACTAACTATGGCTACACCTTC. The chain couples TRBV18 to TRBJ1-2; D uncertain. The CDR3 is made up of 13 amino acids. Germline loops: CDR1 KGHSH, CDR2 LQKENI. Deletions cut 4 bases from V and 0 bases from J, with 6 bases between. Combining the CDR3 with reference TRBV18 and TRBJ1-2 gives the whole variable domain NAGVMQNPRHLVRRRGQEARLRCSPMKGHSHVYWYRQLPEEGLKFMVYLQKENIIDESGMPKERFSAEFPKEGPSILRIQQVVRGDSAAYFCASSRSTNYGYTFGSGTRLTVV.